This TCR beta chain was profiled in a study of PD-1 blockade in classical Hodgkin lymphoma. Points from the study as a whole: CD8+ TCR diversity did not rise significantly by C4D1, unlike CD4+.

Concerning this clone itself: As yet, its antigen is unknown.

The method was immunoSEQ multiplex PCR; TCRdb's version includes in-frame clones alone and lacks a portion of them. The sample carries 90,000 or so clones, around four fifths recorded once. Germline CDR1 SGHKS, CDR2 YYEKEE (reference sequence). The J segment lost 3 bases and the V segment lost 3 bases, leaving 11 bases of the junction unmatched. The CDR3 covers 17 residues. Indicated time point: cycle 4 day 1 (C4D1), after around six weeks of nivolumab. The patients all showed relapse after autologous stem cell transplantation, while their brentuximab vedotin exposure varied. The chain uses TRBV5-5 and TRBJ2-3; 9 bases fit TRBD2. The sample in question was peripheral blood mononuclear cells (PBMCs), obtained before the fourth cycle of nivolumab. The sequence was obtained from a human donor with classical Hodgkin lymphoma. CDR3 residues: CASSSIAGATGTDTQYF. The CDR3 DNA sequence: TGTGCCAGCAGCTCCATAGCGGGGGCCACAGGAACAGATACGCAGTATTTT.